This entry features one T cell receptor beta chain sequence. Its target is unknown. The sample is drawn from a study of neurological immune-mediated disorders. Study-wide findings and caveats: The repertoires of 18 of 34 multiple sclerosis patients fell into one related-CDR3 cluster (a possible signature) under phylogenetic grouping.

cDNA was made by 5'RACE with 10-nucleotide random UMIs. TCRdb reprocessed the 5' RACE reads with MiXCR, giving one entry per CDR3 protein. This sample yields some 60,000 distinct CDR3 sequences, of which 3.7% are seen a single time; less than 2.5% belongs to the top ten. CDR1 and CDR2 from the germline V gene are MNHEY and SVGAGI. With 6 bases clipped from V and 0 bases from J, the junction kept 7 bases outside the gene matches. CDR3 length: 15 amino acids. This rearrangement joins TRBV6-5 to TRBJ2-7, with 8 bases lining up with TRBD2. This receptor was taken from a woman in her fifties or sixties with multiple sclerosis. Sample: PBMCs. CDR3 nucleotides: TGTGCCAGCAGCCTGGGACTAGGAAGCTCCTACGAGCAGTACTTC. Its protein is CASSLGLGSSYEQYF.